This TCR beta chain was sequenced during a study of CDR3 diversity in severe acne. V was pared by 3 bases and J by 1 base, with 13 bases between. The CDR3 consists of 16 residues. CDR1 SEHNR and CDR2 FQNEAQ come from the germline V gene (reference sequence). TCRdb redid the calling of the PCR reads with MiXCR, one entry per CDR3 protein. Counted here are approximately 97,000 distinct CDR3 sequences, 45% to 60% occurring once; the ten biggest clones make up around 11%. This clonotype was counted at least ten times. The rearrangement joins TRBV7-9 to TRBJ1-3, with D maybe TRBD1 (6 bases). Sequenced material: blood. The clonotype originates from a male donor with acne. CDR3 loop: CASSFSRGTSGNTIYF. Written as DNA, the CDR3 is TGTGCCAGCAGCTTCTCCAGGGGAACGTCTGGAAACACCATATATTTT.